A single T cell receptor beta chain is shown here with its context. Trimming cost V 0 bases and J 0 bases, with 9 bases left between them. The CDR3 is 16 amino acids. The V gene's germline CDR1 is LGHNA and CDR2 YSLEER. The sample comes from a study of T cell changes during pregnancy in multiple sclerosis. Assay: immunoSEQ multiplex PCR; the TCRdb copy retains only in-frame clones and omits some. This sample has around 49,000 clones; around 90% occur once, and the top ten carry over 4%. The source of this sequence is a female donor in good health, enrolled as a control in a pregnancy study. The sequencing here drew on peripheral blood, taken after pregnancy. This sequence joins TRBV4-3 and TRBJ1-5; D unresolved. The CDR3 coding sequence is TGCGCCAGCAGCCAAGACCCGGGAAATAGCAATCAGCCCCAGCATTTT. This encodes CASSQDPGNSNQPQHF.